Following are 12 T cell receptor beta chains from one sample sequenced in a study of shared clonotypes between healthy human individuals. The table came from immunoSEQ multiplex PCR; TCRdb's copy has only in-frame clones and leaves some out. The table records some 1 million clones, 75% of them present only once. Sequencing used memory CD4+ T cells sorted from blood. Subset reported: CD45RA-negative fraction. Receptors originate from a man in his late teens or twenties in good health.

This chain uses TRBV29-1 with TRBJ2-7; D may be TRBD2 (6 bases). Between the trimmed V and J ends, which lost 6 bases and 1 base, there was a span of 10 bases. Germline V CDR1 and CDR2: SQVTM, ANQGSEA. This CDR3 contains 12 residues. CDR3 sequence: CSVARGSYEQYF. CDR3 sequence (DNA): TGCAGCGTAGCCCGGGGGTCCTACGAGCAGTACTTC.

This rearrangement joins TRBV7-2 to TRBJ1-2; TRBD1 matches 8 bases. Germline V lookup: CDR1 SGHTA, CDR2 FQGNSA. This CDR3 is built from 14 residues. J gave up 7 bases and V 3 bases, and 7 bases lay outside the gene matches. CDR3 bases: TGTGCCAGCAGCTTCGATACAGGGGGTTCTGGCTACACCTTC. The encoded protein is CASSFDTGGSGYTF.

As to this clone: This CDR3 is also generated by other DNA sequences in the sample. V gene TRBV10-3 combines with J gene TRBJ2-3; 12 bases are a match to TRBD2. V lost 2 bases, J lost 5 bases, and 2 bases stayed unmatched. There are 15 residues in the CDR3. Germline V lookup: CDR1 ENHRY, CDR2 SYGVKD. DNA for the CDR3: TGTGCCATCAGTGAGCCGGGACTAGCGGGAGATACGCAGTATTTT. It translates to CAISEPGLAGDTQYF.

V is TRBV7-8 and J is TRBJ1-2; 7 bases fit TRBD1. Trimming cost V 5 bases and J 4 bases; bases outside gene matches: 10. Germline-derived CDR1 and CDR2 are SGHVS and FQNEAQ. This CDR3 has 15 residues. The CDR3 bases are TGTGCCAGCAGCATAACAAAGACAGGGTCCTATGGCTACACCTTC. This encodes CASSITKTGSYGYTF. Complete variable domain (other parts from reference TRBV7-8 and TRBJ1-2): GAGVSQSPRYKVAKRGQDVALRCDPISGHVSLFWYQQALGQGPEFLTYFQNEAQLDKSGLPSDRFFAERPEGSVSTLKIQRTQQEDSAVYLCASSITKTGSYGYTFGSGTRLTVV.

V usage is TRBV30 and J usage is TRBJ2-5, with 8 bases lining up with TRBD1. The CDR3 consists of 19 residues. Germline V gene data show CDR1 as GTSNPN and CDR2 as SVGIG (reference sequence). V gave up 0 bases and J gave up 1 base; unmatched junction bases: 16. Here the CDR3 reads CAWSVPGQVFSGGQETQYF. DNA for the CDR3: TGTGCCTGGAGTGTGCCGGGACAGGTCTTCTCAGGGGGCCAAGAGACCCAGTACTTC.

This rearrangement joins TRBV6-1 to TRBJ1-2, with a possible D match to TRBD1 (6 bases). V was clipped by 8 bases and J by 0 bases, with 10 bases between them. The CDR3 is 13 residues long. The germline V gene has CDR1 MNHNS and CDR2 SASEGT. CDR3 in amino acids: CASVGGANYGYTF. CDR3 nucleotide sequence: TGTGCCAGCGTAGGGGGGGCTAACTATGGCTACACCTTC.

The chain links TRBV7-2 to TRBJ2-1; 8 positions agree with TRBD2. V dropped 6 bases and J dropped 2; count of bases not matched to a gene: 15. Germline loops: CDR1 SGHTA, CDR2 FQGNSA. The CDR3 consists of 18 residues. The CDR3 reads CASSSPSREGPAYNEQFF. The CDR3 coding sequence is TGTGCCAGCAGTTCCCCCTCCCGGGAGGGCCCCGCCTACAATGAGCAGTTCTTC.

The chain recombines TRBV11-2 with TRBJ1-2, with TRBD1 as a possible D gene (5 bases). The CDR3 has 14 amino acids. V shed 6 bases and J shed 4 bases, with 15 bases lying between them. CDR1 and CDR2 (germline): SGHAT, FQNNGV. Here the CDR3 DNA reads TGTGCCAGCAGTCCCTCCGGGGCCATCTATGGCTACACCTTC. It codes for CASSPSGAIYGYTF. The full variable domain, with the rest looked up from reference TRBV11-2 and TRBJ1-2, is EAGVAQSPRYKIIEKRQSVAFWCNPISGHATLYWYQQILGQGPKLLIQFQNNGVVDDSQLPKDRFSAERLKGVDSTLKIQPAKLEDSAVYLCASSPSGAIYGYTFGSGTRLTVV.

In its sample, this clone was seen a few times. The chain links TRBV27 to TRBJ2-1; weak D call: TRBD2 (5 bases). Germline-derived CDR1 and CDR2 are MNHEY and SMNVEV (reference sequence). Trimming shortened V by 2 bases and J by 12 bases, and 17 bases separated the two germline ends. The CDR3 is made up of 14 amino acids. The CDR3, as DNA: TGTGCCAGCAGTTTACCCCTCCCGGGAACTGTGCAGTTCTTC. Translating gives CASSLPLPGTVQFF.

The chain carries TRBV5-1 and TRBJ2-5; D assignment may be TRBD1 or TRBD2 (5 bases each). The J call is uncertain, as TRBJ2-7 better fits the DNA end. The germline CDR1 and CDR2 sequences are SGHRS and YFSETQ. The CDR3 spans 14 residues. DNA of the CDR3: TGCGCCAGCAGAAGCACCGGGACGACCTACGAGCAGTACTTC. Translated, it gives CASRSTGTTYEQYF.

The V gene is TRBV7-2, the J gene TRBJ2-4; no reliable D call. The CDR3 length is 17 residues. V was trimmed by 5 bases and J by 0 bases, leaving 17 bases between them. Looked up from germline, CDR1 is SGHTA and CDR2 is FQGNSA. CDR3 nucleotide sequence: TGTGCCAGCAGCCCCGCAGCGAGTTCTCGAGCCAAAAACATTCAGTACTTC. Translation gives CASSPAASSRAKNIQYF.

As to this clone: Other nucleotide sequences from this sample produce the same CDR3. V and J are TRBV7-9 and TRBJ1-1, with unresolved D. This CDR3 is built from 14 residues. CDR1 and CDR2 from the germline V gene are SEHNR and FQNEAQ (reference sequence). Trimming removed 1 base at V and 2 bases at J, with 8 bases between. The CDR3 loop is CASSLGVGNTEAFF. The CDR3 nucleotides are TGTGCCAGCAGCTTAGGCGTAGGCAACACTGAAGCTTTCTTT.